Included here is one T cell receptor beta chain sequence, with context. This sample was taken from a study of blood T cell repertoires in COVID-19. Authors' analysis steps: Counts of nucleated cells, estimated from reference gene primer amplification, were obtained. Assay: immunoSEQ multiplex PCR; the TCRdb copy retains only in-frame clones and omits some. V, J and clone size are taken as reported in that table, and D and trimming were inferred from the DNA itself. The sample lists 55,000 to 80,000 clones, roughly 90% occurring once. CDR3 length: 14 amino acids. V dropped 0 bases and J dropped 4; count of bases not matched to a gene: 2. From germline, CDR1 is SGHRS and CDR2 YFSETQ.

The V call is TRBV5-1, the J call TRBJ1-2, with 8 bases identical to TRBD1. The TCR originated in a middle-aged man with acute or convalescent COVID-19. Input material: peripheral blood. This CDR3 is CASSLGQGPYGYTF. CDR3 coding DNA: TGCGCCAGCAGCTTGGGACAGGGGCCCTATGGCTACACCTTC.